This paragraph covers one T cell receptor beta chain sequence. Its matching antigen is unknown. These data are taken from a study of T-cell memory formation after mild COVID-19. Study results and limitations: Researchers found some responding clones in pre-infection memory, a sign that cross-reactive memory joined. CD4+ contracting clones were found mainly in CM and EM, and CD8+ ones in EMRA.

The CDR3 sequence is 15 residues long. V was pared by 3 bases and J by 7 bases, with 16 bases between. Germline assignment: CDR1 LGHNA and CDR2 YSLEER. With constant-segment primers, 5'RACE yielded cDNA libraries of TCR alpha and TCR beta that carried sample barcodes and UMIs. Each CDR3 protein is one row after TCRdb ran MiXCR on the 5' RACE reads. The sample shows 270,000 or so distinct CDR3 sequences, about a sixth of them seen only once. This chain joins TRBV4-3 and TRBJ2-1, with D possibly called TRBD1 or TRBD2 (5 bases each). The sequenced material came from PBMCs or a T cell subset sorted from them (not recorded which). This clonotype originated in a man aged 18 to 29 who had mild COVID-19 (a few samples of this study predate the infection). Cell type and time point are not known. The CDR3: CASSQSQGRGNEQFF. The CDR3 region has the DNA TGCGCCAGCAGCCAGAGTCAGGGCCGCGGGAATGAGCAGTTCTTC.